This TCR beta chain was found in a study of T-cell reconstitution after alpha-beta-depleted transplantation in children. This clonotype was seen a handful of times. Unique molecular identifiers tagged the TCRbeta library. Each CDR3 protein is one row after TCRdb ran MiXCR on the PCR reads. The top ten clones hold 28% of a sample with about 980,000 distinct CDR3 sequences, about 29% of them seen once. The source was PBMCs, mostly from graft donor cells, collected 360 days after TCRalphabeta/CD19-depleted stem cell transplant. This TCR derives from a boy under two years old who had a stem cell transplant for SCID, so the T cells may come from the graft donor.

CDR3 coding DNA: TGTGCCAGCTCACCGTCGGGAGAAAGAGAAGAGACCCAGTACTTC. Its protein is CASSPSGEREETQYF. The rearrangement joins TRBV18 to TRBJ2-5; possible D gene TRBD2, 6 bases. From germline, CDR1 is KGHSH and CDR2 LQKENI. The CDR3 loop spans 15 amino acids. Trimming took off 3 bases at V and 3 bases at J, with 14 bases between the two ends.